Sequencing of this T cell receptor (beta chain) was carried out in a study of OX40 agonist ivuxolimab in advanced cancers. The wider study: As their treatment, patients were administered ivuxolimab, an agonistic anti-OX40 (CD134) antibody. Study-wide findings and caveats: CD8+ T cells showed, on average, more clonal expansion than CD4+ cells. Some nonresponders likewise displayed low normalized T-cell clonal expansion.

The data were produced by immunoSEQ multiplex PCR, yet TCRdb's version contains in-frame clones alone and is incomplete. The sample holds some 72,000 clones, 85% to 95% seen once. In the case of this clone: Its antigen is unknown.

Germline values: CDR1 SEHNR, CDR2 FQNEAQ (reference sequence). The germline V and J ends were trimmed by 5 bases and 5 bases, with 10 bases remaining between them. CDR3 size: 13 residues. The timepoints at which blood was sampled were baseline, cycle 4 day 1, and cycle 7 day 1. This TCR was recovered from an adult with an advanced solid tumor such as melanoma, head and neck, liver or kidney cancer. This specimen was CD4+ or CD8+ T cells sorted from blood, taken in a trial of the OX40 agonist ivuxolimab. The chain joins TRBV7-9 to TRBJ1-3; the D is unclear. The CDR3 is CASSPSRRNTIYF. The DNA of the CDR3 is TGTGCCAGCAGCCCATCGCGGAGAAACACCATATATTTT. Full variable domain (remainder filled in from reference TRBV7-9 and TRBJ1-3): DTGVSQNPRHKITKRGQNVTFRCDPISEHNRLYWYRQTLGQGPEFLTYFQNEAQLEKSRLLSDRFSAERPKGSFSTLEIQRTEQGDSAMYLCASSPSRRNTIYFGEGSWLTVV.